These 30 T cell receptor beta chains were all obtained from the same sample, sequenced in a study of CD8+CD57+ T cells in acquired aplastic anemia. TCR beta VDJ combinations and CDR3 sequences were profiled from genomic DNA. TCRdb reanalysed the reads using MiXCR and keeps one entry per CDR3 protein. The sample consists of 50,000 to 70,000 distinct CDR3 sequences, less than 65% of them appearing once. The sequencing sample was made of sorted CD4+, CD8+, or CD8+CD57+ T cells (not recorded which) from PBMCs. These receptors were collected from a human donor in good health, serving as a control.

Note on this clonotype: Germline is not matched at one junction end, which may reflect a read error. V and J are TRBV2 and TRBJ2-7; 10 bases map to TRBD1. CDR1 SNHLY and CDR2 FYNNEI come from the germline V gene. The CDR3 totals 14 residues. The CDR3 bases are TGTGCCAGCAGCCTGCGGGACAGGGGCTACGAGCAGTGCTTC. It yields the protein CASSLRDRGYEQCF.

V usage is TRBV12-3 or TRBV12-4 and J usage is TRBJ1-1; D is unresolved. The CDR3 is made up of 13 amino acids. Trimming shortened V by 0 bases and J by 1 base, and 3 bases separated the two germline ends. CDR3 region: CASSLATNTEAFF. The CDR3 coding sequence is TGTGCCAGCAGTTTAGCGACGAACACTGAAGCTTTCTTT.

V usage is TRBV9 and J usage is TRBJ2-1; 7 nucleotides line up with TRBD2. CDR3 size: 16 residues. Germline CDR1 reads SGDLS; CDR2 reads YYNGEE. J gave up 0 bases and V 0 bases, and 3 bases lay outside the gene matches. This CDR3 reads CASSVVGGSSYNEQFF. CDR3 in DNA: TGTGCCAGCAGCGTAGTTGGCGGGAGCTCCTACAATGAGCAGTTCTTC.

By proportion, this clonotype is medium-sized (0.01 to 0.1%). The chain links TRBV24-1 to TRBJ2-3; D unresolved. The length of the CDR3 is 16 residues. Germline values: CDR1 KGHDR, CDR2 SFDVKD. The ends were cut back, 4 bases at V and 1 base at J, with 14 bases in the middle. CDR3 DNA sequence: TGTGCCACCAGTGAGTACGGACCCGTGGGCACAGATACGCAGTATTTT. Translation: CATSEYGPVGTDTQYF.

Turning to this clonotype: One junction end disagrees with the germline gene, perhaps due to a read error. The chain has TRBV6-5 and TRBJ1-2, with 8 bases that match TRBD1. Germline V CDR1 and CDR2: MNHEY, SVGAGI. The CDR3 has 14 amino acids. The CDR3 loop is CPSSYLDRVYGYTF. CDR3 nucleotide sequence: TGTCCCAGCAGCTACTTGGACAGGGTCTATGGCTACACCTTC.

The chain uses TRBV10-3 and TRBJ2-3, with 10 bases that match TRBD2. This CDR3 contains 15 residues. The junction had 14 bases not matched to a gene; V was cut back by 6 bases and J by 11 bases. The germline gives CDR1 ENHRY, CDR2 SYGVKD. CDR3 in amino acids: CAIRSSGRENHEQYF. In nucleotides, the CDR3 is TGTGCCATCAGATCCAGCGGGAGGGAGAACCATGAGCAGTATTTT.

Notes on this clonotype: The junction differs from germline at one of its ends, possibly a read error. This chain links TRBV10-3 with TRBJ1-1; 7 nucleotides match TRBD1. This CDR3 spans 15 amino acids. Germline assignment: CDR1 ENHRY and CDR2 SYGVKD. In nucleotides, the CDR3 is TGTGCCAGCAGTTACCCGGGACAGAGAAACACTGAAGCTTTCTTT. Translated: CASSYPGQRNTEAFF.

This clonotype was observed many times. This chain uses TRBV28 with TRBJ1-2; D is possibly TRBD1 (5 bases). The CDR3 is made up of 13 amino acids. V dropped 2 bases and J dropped 3 bases, with 7 bases sitting between them. Germline CDR1 is MDHEN and CDR2 is SYDVKM. The CDR3 DNA follows: TGTGCCAGCAGTTTAGGGGCGGACTATGGCTACACCTTC. Its translation is CASSLGADYGYTF.

V usage is TRBV10-3 and J usage is TRBJ2-1, with D possibly matching TRBD2 (6 bases). V gave up 5 bases and J gave up 8 bases, with 13 bases separating them. Germline CDR1 reads ENHRY; CDR2 reads SYGVKD. This CDR3 spans 13 amino acids. CDR3 amino acids: CAISQTRSHEQFF. As DNA, the CDR3 is TGTGCCATCAGTCAGACTAGGTCCCATGAGCAGTTCTTC.

This clonotype was observed a few times. Compared with germline, one end of the junction differs, possibly owing to a read error. The rearrangement joins TRBV18 to TRBJ2-5; 8 bases are a match to TRBD2. The CDR3 totals 10 residues. Germline CDR1 reads KGHSH; CDR2 reads LQKENI. As DNA, the CDR3 is TGTGCCAGCTCACCAAGGACTAGCCAATTC. Translation gives CASSPRTSQF.

In this sample, this clonotype turned up many times. The chain combines TRBV9 with TRBJ1-2; no clear D gene. The CDR3 is 14 amino acids. Trimming shortened V by 0 bases and J by 6 bases, and 12 bases separated the two germline ends. CDR1 and CDR2 (germline): SGDLS, YYNGEE. The CDR3 sequence is CASSVVSGNHGYTF. CDR3 DNA: TGTGCCAGCAGCGTAGTGTCGGGGAACCATGGCTACACCTTC.

This clonotype has a handful of counts. The gene calls are TRBV30 and TRBJ1-2; possibly TRBD1 for D (6 bases). The germline gives CDR1 GTSNPN, CDR2 SVGIG (reference sequence). This CDR3 is built from 12 residues. The V end was cut by 3 bases, the J end by 5 bases, with 10 bases between. CDR3 residues: CAWSIGGYGYTF. The CDR3 DNA reads as TGTGCCTGGAGCATAGGGGGGTATGGCTACACCTTC.

The rearrangement links TRBV10-3 to TRBJ1-3; 7 bases map to TRBD1. The CDR3 sequence is 13 residues long. J was trimmed by 4 bases and V by 6 bases; bases with no gene match: 3. CDR1 and CDR2 from the germline V gene are ENHRY and SYGVKD. Here the CDR3 reads CAIRDRLGNTIYF. In DNA form, the CDR3 reads TGTGCCATCAGGGACAGGCTGGGAAACACCATATATTTT.

In this sample, this clonotype turned up many times. J is TRBJ2-7 and V is TRBV30; D is ambiguous. This CDR3 spans 16 amino acids. Germline CDR1 is GTSNPN and CDR2 is SVGIG (reference sequence). V shed 1 base and J shed 0 bases, with 16 bases lying between them. The CDR3 DNA reads as TGTGCCTGGAGTGCCCCACGAGGCTTTCACTCCTACGAGCAGTACTTC. As protein: CAWSAPRGFHSYEQYF.

This clonotype was detected a few times. A much larger clonotype is one base distant, so this may be a read error. This chain links TRBV20-1 with TRBJ1-4; TRBD1 might be the D (6 bases). This CDR3 contains 16 residues. From germline, CDR1 is DFQATT and CDR2 SNEGSKA (reference sequence). The chain's CDR3 is CSARAAGHSTNERLFF. The CDR3 bases are TGCAGTGCTAGAGCTGCGGGACACTCAACTAATGAAAGACTGTTTTTT.

This clonotype was recorded at least ten times. The V call is TRBV18, the J call TRBJ2-5, with D possibly being TRBD1 (5 bases). CDR1 is KGHSH, CDR2 LQKENI, per germline. The CDR3 is 14 amino acids. V dropped 1 base and J dropped 4 bases, with 10 bases sitting between them. This CDR3 reads CASSPQWGGETQYF. CDR3 bases: TGTGCCAGCTCACCACAATGGGGCGGAGAGACCCAGTACTTC.

This clonotype was found many times. The V gene is TRBV6-7, the J gene TRBJ1-6; D gene ambiguous. TRBV6-7 is an open reading frame whose function is uncertain. This CDR3 has 14 amino acids. V was shortened by 6 bases and J by 4 bases, with 10 bases between the two germline ends. The CDR3 sequence: CASRDLLYNSPLHF. DNA for the CDR3: TGTGCCAGCAGGGACCTTCTGTATAATTCACCCCTCCACTTT.

The chain recombines TRBV24-1 with TRBJ2-7; D not certain. In germline, CDR1 is KGHDR, CDR2 SFDVKD. The V and J ends lost 12 bases and 1 base respectively, with 0 bases between them. The length of the CDR3 is 8 residues. CDR3 residues: CASYEQYF. The CDR3 DNA reads TGTGCCTCCTACGAGCAGTACTTC.

The CDR3 spells CSGEGAYGYTF. CDR3 DNA sequence: TGCAGCGGCGAGGGGGCATATGGCTACACCTTC. This chain uses TRBV29-1 with TRBJ1-2; 7 positions agree with TRBD1. CDR1 is SQVTM, CDR2 ANQGSEA, per germline. This CDR3 region has 11 residues. The V gene end was trimmed by 7 bases and the J gene end by 5 bases; junction bases not matched to a gene: 4.

The chain recombines TRBV10-3 with TRBJ1-2; 8 bases are a match to TRBD1. CDR3 size: 13 residues. Germline V gene sequence: CDR1 ENHRY, CDR2 SYGVKD. Losses at the gene ends were 6 bases for V and 8 bases for J; bases not matched to a gene: 8. CDR3 loop: CAISDGQGGGYTF. For the CDR3, the DNA is TGTGCCATCAGCGACGGACAGGGTGGGGGCTACACCTTC.

In this sample, this clonotype turned up many times. The chain links TRBV5-1 to TRBJ2-7; D perhaps matches TRBD1 (5 bases). The V gene's germline CDR1 is SGHRS and CDR2 YFSETQ. The V end lost 2 bases, the J end lost 5 bases, and 14 bases lay between the germline ends. The CDR3 is made up of 14 amino acids. The CDR3 region is CASSFLQDTDEQYF. CDR3 DNA sequence: TGCGCCAGCAGCTTCTTACAGGATACGGACGAGCAGTACTTC.

This clonotype was detected ten times or more. V and J are TRBV29-1 and TRBJ2-1, with D possibly called TRBD1 or TRBD2 (5 bases each). This CDR3 is 14 amino acids long. CDR1 is SQVTM and CDR2 is ANQGSEA in the germline V gene. V lost 8 bases to trimming and J lost 4 bases, with 18 bases between them. The CDR3 here is CSLSRGIGYNEQFF. CDR3 bases: TGCAGCCTTTCTCGGGGCATTGGGTACAATGAGCAGTTCTTC.

V usage is TRBV3-1 and J usage is TRBJ2-2; 11 nucleotides line up with TRBD2. Germline lookup yields CDR1 LGHDT and CDR2 YNNKEL (reference sequence). V was pared by 8 bases and J by 5 bases, with 13 bases of the junction left unmatched. This CDR3 has 17 amino acids. CDR3 coding DNA: TGTGCCAGCGACCAAGTCCAACTAGCGGGAGTTACCGGGGAGCTGTTTTTT. It yields the protein CASDQVQLAGVTGELFF.

This clonotype showed up many times. The rearrangement links TRBV7-9 to TRBJ1-1, with D possibly TRBD1 on 5 matching bases. The CDR3 is 18 amino acids. Trimming left V 1 base short and J 1 base short, with 19 bases between. CDR1 and CDR2 (germline): SEHNR, FQNEAQ (reference sequence). In nucleotides, the CDR3 is TGTGCCAGCAGCTTAGGGCTAGGTGGGACGGCCAGGAACACTGAAGCTTTCTTT. It is translated as CASSLGLGGTARNTEAFF.

Details on this clonotype: Sequence at one end of the junction differs from germline and may be a read error. The chain uses TRBV6-5 and TRBJ1-6; D remains unclear. There are 16 residues in the CDR3. Germline loops: CDR1 MNHEY, CDR2 SVGAGI. CDR3 DNA: TGTGCCAGCAGTTACTACCCCTTTAGTGGTAATTCACCCCTCCGCTTT. Translating it yields CASSYYPFSGNSPLRF.

The rearrangement uses TRBV14 and TRBJ2-1; D uncertain. CDR3 length equals 12 residues. Germline V lookup: CDR1 SGHDN, CDR2 FVKESK. Between the trimmed V and J ends, which lost 2 bases and 7 bases, there was a span of 6 bases. The CDR3, as DNA: TGTGCCAGCAGCCAATACTGGAATGAGCAGTTCTTC. Translation gives CASSQYWNEQFF.

This clonotype qualifies as medium-sized. In DNA form, the CDR3 reads TGTGCCAGCAGTGAGGGAGTCACCACCGAGACCCAGTACTTC. Encoded protein: CASSEGVTTETQYF. The rearrangement uses TRBV2 and TRBJ2-5; tentative D call: TRBD2 (5 bases). CDR1 and CDR2 from the germline V gene are SNHLY and FYNNEI. The CDR3 spans 14 residues. V dropped 3 bases and J dropped 5 bases, with 13 bases sitting between them.

The chain carries TRBV12-5 and TRBJ1-2; 8 nucleotides line up with TRBD1. Looked up from germline, CDR1 is LGHNT and CDR2 is FRNRAP. CDR3 size: 15 residues. V lost 5 bases to trimming and J lost 3 bases; unmatched junction nucleotides: 8. In nucleotides, the CDR3 is TGTGCTAGTGGTAATTGGGCAGGGGGCGACTATGGCTACACCTTC. Its protein is CASGNWAGGDYGYTF. The whole variable domain, filled in from reference TRBV12-5 and TRBJ1-2, reads DARVTQTPRHKVTEMGQEVTMRCQPILGHNTVFWYRQTMMQGLELLAYFRNRAPLDDSGMPKDRFSAEMPDATLATLKIQPSEPRDSAVYFCASGNWAGGDYGYTFGSGTRLTVV.

This clonotype has a count of ten or more. V usage is TRBV5-1 and J usage is TRBJ2-5; 7 nucleotides line up with TRBD1. V trimming: 4 bases; J trimming: 5 bases; junction bases outside the gene matches: 8. This CDR3 has 14 amino acids. Germline V gene data show CDR1 as SGHRS and CDR2 as YFSETQ. CDR3 region: CASSQTGNLETQYF. The DNA of the CDR3 is TGCGCCAGCAGCCAGACAGGGAATCTGGAGACCCAGTACTTC.

This clonotype showed up many times. The chain links TRBV6-1 to TRBJ2-3; D gene ambiguous. CDR1 is MNHNS and CDR2 is SASEGT in the germline V gene. The CDR3 spans 14 residues. V was clipped by 1 base and J by 5 bases, with 10 bases between them. The CDR3 nucleotides read TGTGCCAGCAGTGAAGGATCCTGGGTAGATACGCAGTATTTT. Translation: CASSEGSWVDTQYF.